A selection of T cell receptor beta chains follows, all from one sample in a study of cytomegalovirus exposure and HLA in healthy donors. TCRdb's table, derived via immunoSEQ multiplex PCR, lists solely in-frame clones and lacks some. The data hold about 140,000 clones, with roughly 85% observed a single time. The specimen was PBMCs. The receptors were gathered from a man aged 40-49 years in good health and CMV-seropositive. Each CDR3 is given with its conserved first and last residue. D genes are given only for firm matches. The size of a clone is reported for some rows only, either as once, few or many, or as a class for expanded clones.

clone_size: -
v_call: TRBV9
d_call: -
j_call: TRBJ2-1
cdr3_nt: TGTGCCAGCAGCGTAGCCGGAGCGTCTGGAGAGCAGTTCTTC
cdr3_aa: CASSVAGASGEQFF

clone_size: -
v_call: TRBV18
d_call: -
j_call: TRBJ1-2
cdr3_nt: TGTGCCAGCTCCCGGGACTCGGCTAATGGCTACACCTTC
cdr3_aa: CASSRDSANGYTF

clone_size: -
v_call: TRBV6-1
d_call: -
j_call: TRBJ1-2
cdr3_nt: TGTGCCAGCAGCGACACGATTGGCTACACCTTC
cdr3_aa: CASSDTIGYTF

clone_size: -
v_call: TRBV27
d_call: TRBD1
j_call: TRBJ1-6
cdr3_nt: TGTGCCAGCAGCAGGTCCGGGACAGCTTTCTCCTATAATTCACCCCTCCACTTT
cdr3_aa: CASSRSGTAFSYNSPLHF

clone_size: -
v_call: TRBV5-1
d_call: TRBD1
j_call: TRBJ1-1
cdr3_nt: TGCGCCAGCAGCTCGGGACAGGGATACACTGAAGCTTTCTTT
cdr3_aa: CASSSGQGYTEAFF

clone_size: -
v_call: TRBV6-1
d_call: -
j_call: TRBJ2-1
cdr3_nt: TGTGCCAGTGGGCGTTATCTTTACAATGAGCAGTTCTTC
cdr3_aa: CASGRYLYNEQFF

clone_size: -
v_call: TRBV7-8
d_call: TRBD2
j_call: TRBJ2-2
cdr3_nt: TGTGCCAGCAGCTTAGCTAGACTAGCTGGGACCGGGGAGCTGTTTTTT
cdr3_aa: CASSLARLAGTGELFF

clone_size: -
v_call: TRBV19
d_call: -
j_call: TRBJ2-2
cdr3_nt: TGTGCCAGTAGTATAAGTGCAGGGAACACCGGGGAGCTGTTTTTT
cdr3_aa: CASSISAGNTGELFF

clone_size: -
v_call: TRBV27
d_call: -
j_call: TRBJ2-1
cdr3_nt: TGTGCCAGCAGTTTAGGATCAGGGGCGACGGGGAATGAGCAGTTCTTC
cdr3_aa: CASSLGSGATGNEQFF

clone_size: once
v_call: TRBV30
d_call: -
j_call: TRBJ2-3
cdr3_nt: TGTGCCTGGAGTCCCACGTCCTTAGCAGATACGCAGTATTTT
cdr3_aa: CAWSPTSLADTQYF

clone_size: once
v_call: TRBV15
d_call: -
j_call: TRBJ1-2
cdr3_nt: TGTGCCACCAGCAGAGAAAGGGGCCCGCCGGGTGGCTACACCTTC
cdr3_aa: CATSRERGPPGGYTF

clone_size: once
v_call: TRBV10-3
d_call: TRBD1
j_call: TRBJ2-3
cdr3_nt: TGTGCCATCAGTGACGGGACAGGGATCACAGATACGCAGTATTTT
cdr3_aa: CAISDGTGITDTQYF

clone_size: few
v_call: TRBV28
d_call: -
j_call: TRBJ1-5
cdr3_nt: -
cdr3_aa: CASILGQGAGQPQHF

clone_size: -
v_call: TRBV11-2
d_call: TRBD1
j_call: TRBJ1-3
cdr3_nt: TGTGCCAGCAGCCCCGGGGGCAGGGGGTTTTCGGTCACCATATATTTT
cdr3_aa: CASSPGGRGFSVTIYF

clone_size: -
v_call: TRBV2
d_call: -
j_call: TRBJ1-5
cdr3_nt: TGTGCCAGCAGCCTAGAATTGGCCAACTATCAGCCCCAGCATTTT
cdr3_aa: CASSLELANYQPQHF

clone_size: -
v_call: TRBV19
d_call: TRBD2
j_call: TRBJ2-5
cdr3_nt: TGTGCCAGTAGTATAGCGGGAGGGTCAGAGACCCAGTACTTC
cdr3_aa: CASSIAGGSETQYF

clone_size: -
v_call: TRBV28
d_call: -
j_call: TRBJ1-3
cdr3_nt: TGTGCCAGCAGTCCCTACAGGTTTGGAAACACCATATATTTT
cdr3_aa: CASSPYRFGNTIYF

clone_size: -
v_call: TRBV18
d_call: TRBD2
j_call: TRBJ2-7
cdr3_nt: TGTGCCAGCTCCCGGGGGGAGGGGCCAACCAACTACGAGCAGTACTTC
cdr3_aa: CASSRGEGPTNYEQYF

clone_size: -
v_call: TRBV13
d_call: -
j_call: TRBJ1-3
cdr3_nt: TGTGCCAGCAGCTTAGGTGGTGAGAGGGAAGTATCTGGAAACACCATATATTTT
cdr3_aa: CASSLGGEREVSGNTIYF

clone_size: -
v_call: TRBV7-9
d_call: -
j_call: TRBJ2-5
cdr3_nt: TGTTCCAGCAGCTTAGTTCGGGAGACCCAGTACTTC
cdr3_aa: CSSSLVRETQYF

clone_size: few
v_call: TRBV28
d_call: -
j_call: TRBJ1-1
cdr3_nt: TGTGCCAGCACGGGAGTGGGAGGCGACACTGAAGCTTTCTTT
cdr3_aa: CASTGVGGDTEAFF

clone_size: -
v_call: TRBV5-3
d_call: TRBD1
j_call: TRBJ2-7
cdr3_nt: TGTGCCAGAAGCCCCTACAGGGGTGAAGTCCACGAGCAGTACTTC
cdr3_aa: CARSPYRGEVHEQYF

clone_size: once
v_call: TRBV27
d_call: TRBD2
j_call: TRBJ2-7
cdr3_nt: TGTGCCAGCAGAGGACTAGCGGACTACGAGCAGTACTTC
cdr3_aa: CASRGLADYEQYF

clone_size: -
v_call: TRBV18
d_call: -
j_call: TRBJ2-3
cdr3_nt: TGTGCCAGCTCACCCGCGGGAAGCACAGATACGCAGTATTTT
cdr3_aa: CASSPAGSTDTQYF

clone_size: -
v_call: TRBV18
d_call: -
j_call: TRBJ1-1
cdr3_nt: TGTGCCAGCTCACTGGGACATTTGAACACTGAAGCTTTCTTT
cdr3_aa: CASSLGHLNTEAFF

clone_size: once
v_call: TRBV7-9
d_call: -
j_call: TRBJ1-4
cdr3_nt: TGTGCCAGCAGCTCCCAGGGATCCGAAAAACTGTTTTTT
cdr3_aa: CASSSQGSEKLFF

clone_size: -
v_call: TRBV9
d_call: -
j_call: TRBJ2-5
cdr3_nt: TGTGCCAGCAGCGTAGGGCAGGAAAGTTGGGAGACCCAGTACTTC
cdr3_aa: CASSVGQESWETQYF

clone_size: -
v_call: TRBV5-4
d_call: TRBD2
j_call: TRBJ2-1
cdr3_nt: TGTGCCAGCAGCTTGGGTGGGAGGGCCCCCTACAATGAGCAGTTCTTC
cdr3_aa: CASSLGGRAPYNEQFF

clone_size: -
v_call: TRBV7-9
d_call: TRBD2
j_call: TRBJ2-4
cdr3_nt: TGTGCCAGCAGCCTTGCAGGGAGGGTCAAAAACATTCAGTACTTC
cdr3_aa: CASSLAGRVKNIQYF

clone_size: -
v_call: TRBV5-1
d_call: TRBD1
j_call: TRBJ2-7
cdr3_nt: TGCGCCAGCAGCTTGGAACTTCCCGGGACAGGGAGGAACGAGCAGTACTTC
cdr3_aa: CASSLELPGTGRNEQYF

clone_size: -
v_call: TRBV10-3
d_call: TRBD1
j_call: TRBJ2-2
cdr3_nt: TGTGCCATCAGGGGGGGGACAGGGGAAGAGCTGTTTTTT
cdr3_aa: CAIRGGTGEELFF

clone_size: -
v_call: TRBV4-1
d_call: TRBD2
j_call: TRBJ2-7
cdr3_nt: TGCGCCAGCAGCCAAGTGGGGAGGGCGGACGAGCAGTACTTC
cdr3_aa: CASSQVGRADEQYF

clone_size: -
v_call: TRBV20-1
d_call: -
j_call: TRBJ2-7
cdr3_nt: TGCAGTGCTAGAGGGCAGTACGAGCAGTACTTC
cdr3_aa: CSARGQYEQYF

clone_size: -
v_call: TRBV20-1
d_call: -
j_call: TRBJ1-1
cdr3_nt: TGCAGTGCTGGGCTGAACACTGAAGCTTTCTTT
cdr3_aa: CSAGLNTEAFF

clone_size: few
v_call: TRBV5-4
d_call: TRBD2
j_call: TRBJ2-3
cdr3_nt: TGTGCCAGCAGCTTGCTGCCTAGCGGGAGGGGCAGCACAGATACGCAGTATTTT
cdr3_aa: CASSLLPSGRGSTDTQYF

clone_size: once
v_call: TRBV4-1
d_call: -
j_call: TRBJ2-7
cdr3_nt: TGCGCCAGCAGCCAGGGGCTGGCGATTTCCTACGAGCAGTACTTC
cdr3_aa: CASSQGLAISYEQYF

clone_size: once
v_call: TRBV2
d_call: -
j_call: TRBJ2-1
cdr3_nt: TGTGCCAGCAGTGAAGCTAAACCGCAGGGGATGGGTGAGCAGTTCTTC
cdr3_aa: CASSEAKPQGMGEQFF

clone_size: -
v_call: TRBV5-1
d_call: -
j_call: TRBJ2-3
cdr3_nt: TGCGCCAGCAGCTTGACCGGGGTCCGCGGAGATACGCAGTATTTT
cdr3_aa: CASSLTGVRGDTQYF

clone_size: -
v_call: TRBV19
d_call: -
j_call: TRBJ2-2
cdr3_nt: TGTGCCAGTAGTATAGGGCAGGGGAACACCGGGGAGCTGTTTTTT
cdr3_aa: CASSIGQGNTGELFF

clone_size: -
v_call: TRBV7-2
d_call: TRBD2
j_call: TRBJ2-1
cdr3_nt: TGTGCCAGCAGCTTACCGCCCGAAGCCGGGACTAGCAGCAATGAGCAGTTCTTC
cdr3_aa: CASSLPPEAGTSSNEQFF

clone_size: -
v_call: TRBV6-6
d_call: -
j_call: TRBJ2-1
cdr3_nt: TGTGCCAGCAGTTACCAGGACTCCTACAATGAGCAGTTCTTC
cdr3_aa: CASSYQDSYNEQFF

clone_size: -
v_call: TRBV19
d_call: -
j_call: TRBJ2-3
cdr3_nt: TGTGCCAGTAGTATAGGTCGCGTCTCTAGCACAGATACGCAGTATTTT
cdr3_aa: CASSIGRVSSTDTQYF

clone_size: -
v_call: TRBV6-1
d_call: TRBD2
j_call: TRBJ2-7
cdr3_nt: TGTGCCAGCGTAAAAGCGGGAGGCTACGAGCAGTACTTC
cdr3_aa: CASVKAGGYEQYF

clone_size: few
v_call: TRBV5-1
d_call: TRBD1
j_call: TRBJ2-7
cdr3_nt: TGCGCCAGCAGCTTCGACAGGGGGGGCGAGCAGTACTTC
cdr3_aa: CASSFDRGGEQYF

clone_size: -
v_call: TRBV7-8
d_call: TRBD1
j_call: TRBJ1-5
cdr3_nt: TGTGCCAGCAGCTTACTCAGGGGGCCTCAGCCCCAGCATTTT
cdr3_aa: CASSLLRGPQPQHF

clone_size: -
v_call: TRBV5-5
d_call: -
j_call: TRBJ2-7
cdr3_nt: TGTGCCAGCAGCCGGGCGACAGGTGGGTTTAACCCCTACGAGCAGTACTTC
cdr3_aa: CASSRATGGFNPYEQYF

clone_size: -
v_call: TRBV18
d_call: TRBD1
j_call: TRBJ2-7
cdr3_nt: TGTGCCAGCAAGACTGGGACAGGGGACTACGAGCAGTACTTC
cdr3_aa: CASKTGTGDYEQYF

clone_size: -
v_call: TRBV5-1
d_call: -
j_call: TRBJ2-5
cdr3_nt: TGCGCCAGCAGCTTGGTTGGGGGAGGAGAGACCCAGTACTTC
cdr3_aa: CASSLVGGGETQYF

clone_size: -
v_call: TRBV5-4
d_call: TRBD2
j_call: TRBJ2-7
cdr3_nt: TGTGCCAGCAGCTTGGAACTAGCGGGATTCTACGAGCAGTACTTC
cdr3_aa: CASSLELAGFYEQYF

clone_size: -
v_call: TRBV7-8
d_call: TRBD1
j_call: TRBJ2-3
cdr3_nt: TGTGCCAGCAGCTTAGGGGCATTACAGGGGGATACGCAGTATTTT
cdr3_aa: CASSLGALQGDTQYF

clone_size: -
v_call: TRBV7-9
d_call: -
j_call: TRBJ2-3
cdr3_nt: TGTTCCAGCAGCTCCGGAGGGAATACGCAGTATTTT
cdr3_aa: CSSSSGGNTQYF

clone_size: -
v_call: TRBV11-2
d_call: TRBD2
j_call: TRBJ2-2
cdr3_nt: TGTGCCAGCAGCTTAGAGTCTAGCGGGAGAATTCACGCCGGGGAGCTGTTTTTT
cdr3_aa: CASSLESSGRIHAGELFF

clone_size: -
v_call: TRBV30
d_call: TRBD1
j_call: TRBJ2-6
cdr3_nt: TGTGCCTGGAGGGACAGGGGGGGCTACTCTGGGGCCAACGTCCTGACTTTC
cdr3_aa: CAWRDRGGYSGANVLTF

clone_size: -
v_call: TRBV19
d_call: -
j_call: TRBJ1-5
cdr3_nt: TGTGCCAGTAGCTTGGACAGCCGCAATCAGCCCCAGCATTTT
cdr3_aa: CASSLDSRNQPQHF